A single sample gave rise to the 10 T cell receptor beta chains below, sequenced in a study of T-cell memory formation after mild COVID-19. TCRdb recomputed calls from the 5' RACE reads with MiXCR, one row per CDR3 protein. Altogether just under 550,000 distinct CDR3 sequences are present, about a fifth being singletons, with the ten largest covering 9.5% to 15%. The specimen was PBMCs or a T cell subset sorted from them (not recorded which). All receptors derive from an adult woman who had mild COVID-19 (a few samples of this study predate the infection). Cell type and time point are not known.

This clonotype was seen only a few times. This chain uses TRBV5-5 with TRBJ2-7, with TRBD2 as a possible D gene (5 bases). CDR3 length: 15 amino acids. Looked up from germline, CDR1 is SGHKS and CDR2 is YYEKEE (reference sequence). Trimming took off 4 bases at V and 2 bases at J, with 16 bases between the two ends. CDR3 nucleotides: TGTGCCAGCAGCCCGGAGGCGGCTATTCCCTACGAGCAGTACTTC. It is translated as CASSPEAAIPYEQYF.

The sample holds a few counts of this clonotype. The chain links TRBV5-1 to TRBJ1-1; D is undetermined. Germline CDR1 SGHRS, CDR2 YFSETQ. CDR3 length equals 15 residues. Trimming removed 0 bases at V and 1 base at J, with 10 bases between. In nucleotides, the CDR3 is TGCGCCAGCAGCTTGGAGGGTGGGTCGAACACTGAAGCTTTCTTT. Its translation: CASSLEGGSNTEAFF.

This clonotype was counted only a few times. This chain connects TRBV6-1 to TRBJ2-3, with 8 bases fitting TRBD2. From germline, CDR1 is MNHNS and CDR2 SASEGT. V was pared by 8 bases and J by 4 bases, with 14 bases of the junction left unmatched. The CDR3 loop spans 16 amino acids. The CDR3 coding sequence is TGTGCCAGCCCGAAGGGGACGGGGGGGCCTGCAGATACGCAGTATTTT. Amino acids: CASPKGTGGPADTQYF.

The rearrangement uses TRBV20-1 and TRBJ2-1; D ambiguous. This CDR3 comprises 14 residues. Trimming shortened V by 3 bases and J by 0 bases, and 9 bases separated the two germline ends. Germline CDR1 reads DFQATT; CDR2 reads SNEGSKA (reference sequence). The CDR3: CSARSLVSYNEQFF. The CDR3 DNA sequence: TGCAGTGCTAGGAGCCTAGTCTCCTACAATGAGCAGTTCTTC.

The gene calls are TRBV7-9 and TRBJ2-1; TRBD1 aligns across 12 bases. Germline CDR1 reads SEHNR; CDR2 reads FQNEAQ (reference sequence). This CDR3 is built from 17 residues. Trimming took 3 bases from V and 10 from J; bases not matched to a gene: 13. The CDR3 DNA reads as TGTGCCAGCAGCTTGGTGACGGGACAGGGGGCGTCCAGAGAGCAGTTCTTC. It is translated as CASSLVTGQGASREQFF.

The chain joins TRBV27 to TRBJ1-2; possibly TRBD1 for D (6 bases). V was shortened by 2 bases and J by 2 bases, with 12 bases between the two germline ends. Germline assignment: CDR1 MNHEY and CDR2 SMNVEV (reference sequence). The CDR3 has 15 residues. The CDR3 loop is CASSLKGRGNYGYTF. The DNA for the CDR3 is TGTGCCAGCAGTTTAAAGGGAAGGGGGAACTATGGCTACACCTTC.

Many counts were recorded for this clonotype. The chain recombines TRBV7-6 with TRBJ1-6; possibly TRBD1 for D (6 bases). Germline CDR1 SGHVS, CDR2 FNYEAQ. V dropped 2 bases and J dropped 6 bases, with 11 bases sitting between them. There are 15 residues in the CDR3. The CDR3 DNA reads TGTGCCAGCAGCTTATGGCGGGGGCCTAATTCACCCCTCCACTTT. Its translation: CASSLWRGPNSPLHF.

A note on this clonotype: Mismatch with germline at one junction end may stem from a read error. This chain links TRBV29-1 with TRBJ2-5; no clear D. Per germline, CDR1 SQVTM and CDR2 ANQGSEA. There are 12 residues in the CDR3. The CDR3 sequence: CSVEGIGPNGFF. For the CDR3, the DNA is TGCAGCGTTGAAGGAATTGGGCCCAATGGGTTCTTC.

The sample holds a few counts of this clonotype. The genes are TRBV3-1 and TRBJ2-2, with D maybe TRBD2 (6 bases). V was cut by 0 bases and J by 6 bases, with 11 bases left in between. CDR3 size: 15 residues. The germline V gene has CDR1 LGHDT and CDR2 YNNKEL (reference sequence). The CDR3 protein is CASSQDGLIAGELFF. DNA for the CDR3: TGTGCCAGCAGCCAAGACGGACTAATCGCCGGGGAGCTGTTTTTT.

Here the CDR3 DNA reads TGTGCCAGCAGCTTGAGTCAGGTAGCCTACGAGCAGTACTTC. Its translation: CASSLSQVAYEQYF. The chain carries TRBV7-2 and TRBJ2-7; no reliable D call. This CDR3 has 14 amino acids. V was clipped by 3 bases and J by 2 bases, with 11 bases between them. Per germline, CDR1 SGHTA and CDR2 FQGNSA.